The 17 T cell receptor beta chains reported below all come from one sample, sequenced in a study of brain T cells in children with intractable seizures. Using immunoSEQ multiplex PCR, the repertoire was profiled, and TCRdb retains in-frame clones only, with some absent. The repertoire consists of 110,000 or so clones, with under 95% occurring once and the leading ten covering 3.8%. The sample here was peripheral blood, taken at surgery. The receptors originated from a boy younger than two with hemimegalencephaly and intractable seizures.

The chain joins TRBV27 to TRBJ1-4, with 7 bases that match TRBD1. J gave up 8 bases and V 2 bases, and 8 bases lay outside the gene matches. This CDR3 region has 15 residues. CDR1 MNHEY and CDR2 SMNVEV come from the germline V gene (reference sequence). The CDR3 spells CASSLGQGVGEKLFF. CDR3 nucleotides: TGTGCCAGCAGTTTAGGTCAGGGGGTGGGGGAAAAACTGTTTTTT.

The gene calls are TRBV24-1 and TRBJ1-4; 7 nucleotides line up with TRBD1. The CDR3 covers 14 residues. From germline, CDR1 is KGHDR and CDR2 SFDVKD. V lost 9 bases and J lost 3; bases outside the gene matches: 6. The CDR3 nucleotides read TGTGCCACCTCCAGGGGGGCGGCTAATGAAAAACTGTTTTTT. Protein sequence: CATSRGAANEKLFF.

This clone was counted once. The chain recombines TRBV19 with TRBJ1-5, with D hard to call. V was clipped by 4 bases and J by 6 bases, with 22 bases between them. Germline CDR1 LNHDA, CDR2 SQIVND (reference sequence). The length of the CDR3 is 17 residues. The CDR3 loop is CASSSGWVRPEGQPQHF. In DNA form, the CDR3 reads TGTGCCAGTAGTAGTGGGTGGGTCCGCCCGGAAGGTCAGCCCCAGCATTTT.

The chain uses TRBV28 and TRBJ2-7, with 9 nucleotides matching TRBD1. CDR1 MDHEN and CDR2 SYDVKM come from the germline V gene. After removal of 3 bases from V and 2 bases from J, the junction contained 2 bases not matched to a gene. The CDR3 is made up of 14 amino acids. The CDR3 DNA reads TGTGCCAGCAGTTTTGGGGACAGGGCCTACGAGCAGTACTTC. As protein: CASSFGDRAYEQYF.

The genes are TRBV5-6 and TRBJ2-5; 11 nucleotides line up with TRBD1. This CDR3 has 16 amino acids. Germline V lookup: CDR1 SGHDT, CDR2 YYEEEE. V dropped 4 bases and J dropped 4; count of bases not matched to a gene: 9. In DNA, the CDR3 is TGTGCCAGCAGCCTCCCCGGGACAGGGGGTACAGAGACCCAGTACTTC. Its protein is CASSLPGTGGTETQYF.

The chain links TRBV3-1 (or the pseudogene TRBV3-2) to TRBJ2-3, with 10 nucleotides matching TRBD1. The CDR3 is 16 residues long. With V trimmed by 2 bases and J by 3 bases, 5 bases remained unmatched. Germline CDR1 reads LGHDT; CDR2 reads YNNKEL (reference sequence). This CDR3 is CASSQRGTGETDTQYF. DNA of the CDR3: TGTGCCAGCAGCCAACGTGGGACAGGGGAAACAGATACGCAGTATTTT.

This chain connects TRBV19 to TRBJ2-3, with 7 nucleotides matching TRBD2. Germline lookup yields CDR1 LNHDA and CDR2 SQIVND (reference sequence). CDR3 length: 15 residues. Unmatched junction bases numbered 6, after V lost 3 bases and J lost 3 bases. The CDR3 loop reads CASSMAQRGTDTQYF. In DNA, the CDR3 is TGTGCCAGTAGTATGGCCCAGCGGGGTACAGATACGCAGTATTTT. The full variable domain, with the rest looked up from reference TRBV19 and TRBJ2-3, is DGGITQSPKYLFRKEGQNVTLSCEQNLNHDAMYWYRQDPGQGLRLIYYSQIVNDFQKGDIAEGYSVSREKKESFPLTVTSAQKNPTAFYLCASSMAQRGTDTQYFGPGTRLTVL.

The CDR3 reads CASSPSGTQPGEQYF. The CDR3 bases are TGTGCCAGCAGCCCTAGCGGGACCCAGCCCGGCGAGCAGTACTTC. V gene TRBV9 combines with J gene TRBJ2-7, with TRBD2 matching over 9 bases. Trimming cost V 4 bases and J 6 bases; bases outside gene matches: 11. This CDR3 has 15 residues. The germline V gene has CDR1 SGDLS and CDR2 YYNGEE.

The chain uses TRBV2 and TRBJ1-2; D may be TRBD1 (5 bases). V shed 5 bases and J shed 6 bases, with 25 bases lying between them. The V gene's germline CDR1 is SNHLY and CDR2 FYNNEI. This CDR3 has 17 residues. For the CDR3, the DNA is TGTGCCAGCAGTCCAACCCCGGGATCAGGGAACCATAATGGCTACACCTTC. This gives the protein CASSPTPGSGNHNGYTF.

V and J are TRBV13 and TRBJ1-1; 7 nucleotides match TRBD1. CDR3 length: 16 amino acids. Unmatched junction bases numbered 5, after V lost 0 bases and J lost 1 base. Germline V gene sequence: CDR1 PRHDT, CDR2 FYEKMQ (reference sequence). The CDR3 reads CASSLGRGQQNTEAFF. The CDR3 DNA sequence: TGTGCCAGCAGCTTAGGGAGGGGGCAGCAGAACACTGAAGCTTTCTTT.

The V and J genes are TRBV2 and TRBJ2-7; 12 bases align to TRBD1. The CDR3 contains 12 residues. Trimming at V came to 10 bases and at J to 5 bases, leaving 3 bases not matched to a gene. Per germline, CDR1 SNHLY and CDR2 FYNNEI. CDR3 coding DNA: TGTGCCACCAGGGACAGGGGGCACGAGCAGTACTTC. This encodes CATRDRGHEQYF.

The chain combines TRBV3-1 (or the pseudogene TRBV3-2) with TRBJ2-5; 7 nucleotides match TRBD2. CDR3 length equals 17 residues. The germline V gene encodes CDR1 LGHDT and CDR2 YNNKEL (reference sequence). The junction had 12 bases not matched to a gene; V was cut back by 0 bases and J by 5 bases. CDR3 amino acids: CASSQDPGRGYWETQYF. DNA of the CDR3: TGTGCCAGCAGCCAAGATCCTGGGCGGGGGTATTGGGAGACCCAGTACTTC.

The V call is TRBV7-8, the J call TRBJ2-2, with 9 bases fitting TRBD1. This CDR3 has 15 amino acids. Germline V gene lookup returns CDR1 SGHVS and CDR2 FQNEAQ. The J segment lost 6 bases and the V segment lost 4 bases, leaving 6 bases of the junction unmatched. CDR3 loop: CASSSTGGRSGELFF. The CDR3 nucleotides are TGTGCCAGCAGCTCAACAGGGGGCAGGTCCGGGGAGCTGTTTTTT.

This clone was counted a few times. The chain's CDR3 is CASSITESYEQYF. CDR3 coding DNA: TGTGCCAGTAGTATTACAGAGTCCTACGAGCAGTACTTC. The V gene is TRBV19, the J gene TRBJ2-7; D not certain. Trimming shortened V by 3 bases and J by 1 base, and 7 bases separated the two germline ends. Germline assignment: CDR1 LNHDA and CDR2 SQIVND (reference sequence). CDR3 length: 13 amino acids.

This clone appeared a single time. This rearrangement joins TRBV14 to TRBJ2-3; unclear D gene. This CDR3 comprises 15 residues. Germline-derived CDR1 and CDR2 are SGHDN and FVKESK. Trimming removed 1 base from V and 2 bases from J, with 10 bases in between. As DNA, the CDR3 is TGTGCCAGCAGCCAAGTTACGGCCTTCACAGATACGCAGTATTTT. This translates into CASSQVTAFTDTQYF.

This clone was counted a few times. The chain recombines TRBV10-1 with TRBJ1-2; 7 positions agree with TRBD1. The CDR3 spans 14 residues. Germline V gene data show CDR1 as WNHNN and CDR2 as SYGVQD (reference sequence). Germline trimming cut 4 bases from V and 2 bases from J; bases unmatched to any gene: 4. The DNA of the CDR3 is TGCGCCAGCAGTGCGGGGGACAGAAACTATGGCTACACCTTC. Protein sequence: CASSAGDRNYGYTF.

This clone has only one observation. The rearrangement uses TRBV11-2 and TRBJ2-3; maybe TRBD1 (5 bases). The CDR3 runs 16 residues. V was trimmed by 7 bases and J by 1 base, leaving 18 bases between them. Germline V gene sequence: CDR1 SGHAT, CDR2 FQNNGV. The CDR3 spells CASIPQGRIGTDTQYF. In nucleotides, the CDR3 is TGTGCCAGCATCCCCCAGGGCAGGATCGGCACAGATACGCAGTATTTT.